This T cell receptor (beta chain) was recovered during a study of blood T cell repertoires in COVID-19. Overall study: Samples of COVID-19 (acute and convalescent) were obtained from the United States, Italy and Spain. T cells, B-cell-depleted T cells, or PBMCs supplied cDNA or gDNA.

CDR1 is SGHVS and CDR2 is FQNEAQ in the germline V gene. This CDR3 has 15 residues. With 5 bases clipped from V and 2 bases from J, the junction kept 7 bases outside the gene matches. Participants were aged roughly 18 to 90 years from more than 20 US areas. In the study's own analysis: Counts of nucleated cells, estimated from reference gene primer amplification, were obtained. Libraries were prepared by immunoSEQ multiplex PCR; TCRdb keeps only in-frame clonotypes and omits some of them. V and J calls and clone size come straight from that table; D and trimming were deduced from the DNA. The profile shows 190,000 or so clones, 70% to 90% of them singletons.

The sample consisted of PBMCs or T cells enriched from blood (not recorded which). The genes are TRBV7-8 and TRBJ2-7, with 9 bases lining up with TRBD2. This TCR derives from a young man who had recovered from COVID-19. Here the CDR3 reads CASSRSGSGAYEQYF. For the CDR3, the DNA is TGTGCCAGCAGCCGTAGCGGGAGCGGCGCCTACGAGCAGTACTTC. Based on the CDR3 plus reference TRBV7-8 and TRBJ2-7, the full variable domain is GAGVSQSPRYKVAKRGQDVALRCDPISGHVSLFWYQQALGQGPEFLTYFQNEAQLDKSGLPSDRFFAERPEGSVSTLKIQRTQQEDSAVYLCASSRSGSGAYEQYFGPGTRLTVT.